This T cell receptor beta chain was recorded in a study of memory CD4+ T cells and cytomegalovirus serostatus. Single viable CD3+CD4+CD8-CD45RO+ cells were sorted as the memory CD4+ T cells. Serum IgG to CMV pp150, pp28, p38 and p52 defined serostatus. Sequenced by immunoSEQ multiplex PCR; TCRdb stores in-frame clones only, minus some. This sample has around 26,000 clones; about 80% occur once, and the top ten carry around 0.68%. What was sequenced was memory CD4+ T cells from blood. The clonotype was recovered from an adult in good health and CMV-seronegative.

The CDR3 DNA follows: TGCGCCAGCAGCCAAGAGGAAGAGACTAGCTCCTGGGGCACAGATACGCAGTATTTT. Its protein is CASSQEEETSSWGTDTQYF. The V and J genes are TRBV4-1 and TRBJ2-3; 7 bases line up with TRBD2. J lost 1 base, V lost 0 bases, and 13 bases had no gene match. The length of the CDR3 is 19 residues. Germline V lookup: CDR1 MGHRA, CDR2 YSYEKL.